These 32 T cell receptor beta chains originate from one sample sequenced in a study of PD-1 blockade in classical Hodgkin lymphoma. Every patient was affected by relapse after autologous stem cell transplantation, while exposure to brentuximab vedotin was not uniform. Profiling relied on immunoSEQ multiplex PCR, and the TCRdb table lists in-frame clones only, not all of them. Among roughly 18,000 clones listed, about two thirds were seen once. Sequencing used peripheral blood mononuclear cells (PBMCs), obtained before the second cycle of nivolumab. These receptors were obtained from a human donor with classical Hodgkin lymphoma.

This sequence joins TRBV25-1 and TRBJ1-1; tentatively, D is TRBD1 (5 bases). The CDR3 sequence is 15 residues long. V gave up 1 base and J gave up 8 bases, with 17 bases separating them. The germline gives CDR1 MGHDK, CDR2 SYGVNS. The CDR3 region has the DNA TGTGCCAGCAGTGAATCCCGACAGCCGGACGGGGAAGCTTTCTTT. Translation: CASSESRQPDGEAFF.

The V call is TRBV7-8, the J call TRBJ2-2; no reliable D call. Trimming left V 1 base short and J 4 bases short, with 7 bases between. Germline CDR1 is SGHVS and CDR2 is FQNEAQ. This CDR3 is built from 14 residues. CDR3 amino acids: CASSLVGLTGELFF. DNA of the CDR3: TGTGCCAGCAGCTTAGTCGGCCTCACCGGGGAGCTGTTTTTT.

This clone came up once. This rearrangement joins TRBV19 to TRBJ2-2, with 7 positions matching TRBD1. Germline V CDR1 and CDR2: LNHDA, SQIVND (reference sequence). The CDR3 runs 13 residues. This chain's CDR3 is CATTGSNTGELFF. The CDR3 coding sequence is TGTGCAACGACAGGGTCTAACACCGGGGAGCTGTTTTTT.

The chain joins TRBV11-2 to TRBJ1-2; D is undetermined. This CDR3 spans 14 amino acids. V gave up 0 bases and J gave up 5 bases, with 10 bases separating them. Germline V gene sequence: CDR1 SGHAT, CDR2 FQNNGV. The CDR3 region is CASSLESIKYGYTF. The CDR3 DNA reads TGTGCCAGCAGCTTAGAGTCCATTAAATATGGCTACACCTTC.

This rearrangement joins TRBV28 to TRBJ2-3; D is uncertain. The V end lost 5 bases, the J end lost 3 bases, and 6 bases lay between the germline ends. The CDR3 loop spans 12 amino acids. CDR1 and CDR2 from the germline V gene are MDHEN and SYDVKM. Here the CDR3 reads CASSTQTDTQYF. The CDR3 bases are TGTGCCAGCAGTACCCAAACAGATACGCAGTATTTT.

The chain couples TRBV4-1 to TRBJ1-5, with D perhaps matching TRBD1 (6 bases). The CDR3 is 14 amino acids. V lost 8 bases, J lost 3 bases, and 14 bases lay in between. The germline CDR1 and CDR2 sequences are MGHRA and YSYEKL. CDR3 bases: TGCGCCAGCGGGGCGGGACACCCCAATCAGCCCCAGCATTTT. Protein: CASGAGHPNQPQHF.

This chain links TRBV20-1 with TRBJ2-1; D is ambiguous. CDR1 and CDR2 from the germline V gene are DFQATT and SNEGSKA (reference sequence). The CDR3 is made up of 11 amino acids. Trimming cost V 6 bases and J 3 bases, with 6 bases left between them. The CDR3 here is CSATDYNEQFF. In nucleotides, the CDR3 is TGCAGTGCAACAGACTACAATGAGCAGTTCTTC.

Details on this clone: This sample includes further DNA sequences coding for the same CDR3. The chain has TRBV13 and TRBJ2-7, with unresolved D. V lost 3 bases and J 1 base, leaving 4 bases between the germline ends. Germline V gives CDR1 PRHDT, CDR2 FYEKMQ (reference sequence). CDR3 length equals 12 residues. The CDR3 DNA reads TGTGCCAGCAGCTTTCGATCCTACGAGCAGTACTTC. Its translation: CASSFRSYEQYF.

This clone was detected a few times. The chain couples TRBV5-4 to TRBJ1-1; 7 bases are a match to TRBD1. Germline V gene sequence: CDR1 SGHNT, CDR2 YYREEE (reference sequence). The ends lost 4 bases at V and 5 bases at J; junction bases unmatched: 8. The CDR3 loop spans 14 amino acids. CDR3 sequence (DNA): TGTGCCAGCAGCGTTCAGACAGGGAGGACTGAAGCTTTCTTT. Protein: CASSVQTGRTEAFF.

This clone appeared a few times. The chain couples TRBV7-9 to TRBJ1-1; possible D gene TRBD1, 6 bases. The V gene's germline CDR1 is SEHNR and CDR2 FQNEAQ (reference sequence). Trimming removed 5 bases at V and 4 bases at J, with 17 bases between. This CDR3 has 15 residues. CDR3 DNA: TGTGCCAGCAGCACCACACAGGGTCTAGGCACTGAAGCTTTCTTT. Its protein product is CASSTTQGLGTEAFF.

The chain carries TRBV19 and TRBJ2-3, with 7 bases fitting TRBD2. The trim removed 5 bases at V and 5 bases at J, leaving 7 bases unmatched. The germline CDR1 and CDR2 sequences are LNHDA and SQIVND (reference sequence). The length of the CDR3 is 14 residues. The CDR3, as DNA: TGTGCCAGTAGTCTTTGGGAGGGCGGAGATACGCAGTATTTT. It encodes CASSLWEGGDTQYF.

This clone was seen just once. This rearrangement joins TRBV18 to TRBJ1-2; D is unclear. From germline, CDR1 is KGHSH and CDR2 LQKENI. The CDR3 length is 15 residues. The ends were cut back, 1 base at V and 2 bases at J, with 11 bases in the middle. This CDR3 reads CASSPQAGRNYGYTF. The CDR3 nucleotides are TGTGCCAGCTCACCACAGGCTGGAAGGAACTATGGCTACACCTTC.

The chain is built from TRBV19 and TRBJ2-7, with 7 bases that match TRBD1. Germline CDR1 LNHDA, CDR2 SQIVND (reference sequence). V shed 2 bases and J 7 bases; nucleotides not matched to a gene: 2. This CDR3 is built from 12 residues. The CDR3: CASSITGVEQYF. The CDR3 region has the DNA TGTGCCAGTAGTATAACAGGGGTTGAGCAGTACTTC.

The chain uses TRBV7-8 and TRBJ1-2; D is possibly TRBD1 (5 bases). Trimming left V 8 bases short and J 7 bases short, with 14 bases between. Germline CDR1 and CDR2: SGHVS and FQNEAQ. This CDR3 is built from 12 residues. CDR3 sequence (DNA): TGTGCCAGCGGTGGGGCGCAGGGTGGCTACACCTTC. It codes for CASGGAQGGYTF.

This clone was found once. The CDR3 reads CASSPRLAGAETQYF. As DNA, the CDR3 is TGTGCCAGCAGCCCCCGACTAGCGGGAGCTGAGACCCAGTACTTC. The chain recombines TRBV7-3 with TRBJ2-5; 12 bases fit TRBD2. V was clipped by 5 bases and J by 5 bases; unmatched bases: 6. The CDR3 extends over 15 amino acids. Germline values: CDR1 SGHTA, CDR2 FQGTGA.

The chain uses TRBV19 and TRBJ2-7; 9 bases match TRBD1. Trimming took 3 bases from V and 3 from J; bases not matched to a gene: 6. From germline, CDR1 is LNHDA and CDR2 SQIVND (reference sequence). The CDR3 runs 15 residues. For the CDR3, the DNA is TGTGCCAGTAGTATGCGGGACAGGGCCAACTACGAGCAGTACTTC. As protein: CASSMRDRANYEQYF.

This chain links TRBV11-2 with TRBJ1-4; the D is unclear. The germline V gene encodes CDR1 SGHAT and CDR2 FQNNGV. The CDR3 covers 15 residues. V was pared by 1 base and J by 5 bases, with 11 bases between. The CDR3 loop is CASSLGIRGNEKLFF. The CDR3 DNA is TGTGCCAGCAGCTTAGGCATCAGAGGCAATGAAAAACTGTTTTTT.

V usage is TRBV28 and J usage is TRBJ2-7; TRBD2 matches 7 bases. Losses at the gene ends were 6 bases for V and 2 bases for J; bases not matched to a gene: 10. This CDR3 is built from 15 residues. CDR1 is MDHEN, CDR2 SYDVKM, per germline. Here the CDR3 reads CASSLAGRRTYEQYF. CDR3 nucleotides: TGTGCCAGCAGCTTAGCGGGCCGCAGGACCTACGAGCAGTACTTC.

The CDR3 sequence is CASSLGGGGYGYTF. The CDR3 nucleotides are TGTGCCAGCAGCTTAGGGGGGGGCGGATATGGCTACACCTTC. The J gene is TRBJ1-2, the V gene TRBV7-2; perhaps TRBD1 as D (6 bases). V dropped 1 base and J dropped 5 bases, with 11 bases sitting between them. Germline V gives CDR1 SGHTA, CDR2 FQGNSA. The CDR3 length is 14 residues.

The CDR3 loop is CASSHVTEGTDTQYF. The CDR3 DNA reads as TGTGCCAGCAGCCACGTGACTGAAGGCACAGATACGCAGTATTTT. The V and J genes are TRBV14 and TRBJ2-3; D is ambiguous. Germline-derived CDR1 and CDR2 are SGHDN and FVKESK. This CDR3 has 15 residues. Trimming took 3 bases from V and 1 from J, leaving 11 bases between them.

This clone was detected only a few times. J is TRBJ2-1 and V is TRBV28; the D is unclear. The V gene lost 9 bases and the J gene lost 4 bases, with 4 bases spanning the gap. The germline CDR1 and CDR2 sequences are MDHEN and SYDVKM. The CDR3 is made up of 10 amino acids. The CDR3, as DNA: TGTGCCAGTTCATACAATGAGCAGTTCTTC. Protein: CASSYNEQFF.

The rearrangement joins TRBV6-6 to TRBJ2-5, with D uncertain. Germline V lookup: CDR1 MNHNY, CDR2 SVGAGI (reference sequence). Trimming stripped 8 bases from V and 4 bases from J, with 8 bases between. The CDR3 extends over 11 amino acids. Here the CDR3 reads CASLVGETQYF. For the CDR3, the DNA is TGTGCCAGCCTAGTGGGAGAGACCCAGTACTTC.

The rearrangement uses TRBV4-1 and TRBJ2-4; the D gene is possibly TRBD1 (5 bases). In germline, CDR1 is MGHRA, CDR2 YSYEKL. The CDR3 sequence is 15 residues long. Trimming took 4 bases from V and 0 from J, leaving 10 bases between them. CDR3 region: CASSLDSLAKNIQYF. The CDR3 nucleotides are TGCGCCAGCAGCCTCGACAGCCTAGCCAAAAACATTCAGTACTTC.

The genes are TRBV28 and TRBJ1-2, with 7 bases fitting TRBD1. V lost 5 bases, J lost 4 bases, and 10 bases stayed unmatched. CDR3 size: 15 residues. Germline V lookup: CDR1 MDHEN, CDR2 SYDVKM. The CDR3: CASSLGLTGVYGYTF. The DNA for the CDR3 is TGTGCCAGCAGTCTGGGTTTAACAGGGGTCTATGGCTACACCTTC.

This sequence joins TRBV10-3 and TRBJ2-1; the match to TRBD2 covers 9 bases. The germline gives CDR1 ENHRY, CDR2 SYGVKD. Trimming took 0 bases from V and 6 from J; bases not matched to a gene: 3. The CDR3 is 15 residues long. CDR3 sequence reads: CAISESTSGINEQFF. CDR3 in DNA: TGTGCCATCAGTGAGTCGACTAGCGGCATCAATGAGCAGTTCTTC.

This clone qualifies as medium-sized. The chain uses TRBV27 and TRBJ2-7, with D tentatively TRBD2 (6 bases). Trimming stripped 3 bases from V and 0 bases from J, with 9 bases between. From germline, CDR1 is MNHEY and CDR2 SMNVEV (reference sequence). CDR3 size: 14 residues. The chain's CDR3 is CASSFAGSSYEQYF. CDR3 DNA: TGTGCCAGCAGTTTCGCGGGGAGCTCCTACGAGCAGTACTTC.

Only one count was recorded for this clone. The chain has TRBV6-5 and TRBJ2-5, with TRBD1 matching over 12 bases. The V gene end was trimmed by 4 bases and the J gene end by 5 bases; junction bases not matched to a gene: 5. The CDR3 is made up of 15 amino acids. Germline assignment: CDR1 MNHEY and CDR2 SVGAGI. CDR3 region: CASSLGTGGFETQYF. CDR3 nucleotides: TGTGCCAGCAGTTTGGGGACAGGGGGCTTTGAGACCCAGTACTTC.

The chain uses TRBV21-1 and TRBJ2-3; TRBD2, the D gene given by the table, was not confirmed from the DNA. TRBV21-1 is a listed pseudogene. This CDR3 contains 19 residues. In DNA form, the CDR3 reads TGTGCCAGCAGCAAAGAGGGTCTTCGGCCTAGCGGTAACACAGATACGCAGTATTTT. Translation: CASSKEGLRPSGNTDTQYF.

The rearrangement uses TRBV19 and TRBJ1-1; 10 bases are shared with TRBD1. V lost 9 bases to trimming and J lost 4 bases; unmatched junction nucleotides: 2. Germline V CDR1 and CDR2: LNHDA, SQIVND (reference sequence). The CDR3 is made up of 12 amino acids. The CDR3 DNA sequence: TGTGCCAGCGGACAGGGGGGCACTGAAGCTTTCTTT. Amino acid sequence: CASGQGGTEAFF.

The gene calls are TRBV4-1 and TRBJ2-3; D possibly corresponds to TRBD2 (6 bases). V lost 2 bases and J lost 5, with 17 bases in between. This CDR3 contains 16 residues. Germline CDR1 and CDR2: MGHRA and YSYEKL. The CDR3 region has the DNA TGCGCCAGCAGCCAATCCGGGCGGGCCGGGGGAGATACGCAGTATTTT. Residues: CASSQSGRAGGDTQYF.

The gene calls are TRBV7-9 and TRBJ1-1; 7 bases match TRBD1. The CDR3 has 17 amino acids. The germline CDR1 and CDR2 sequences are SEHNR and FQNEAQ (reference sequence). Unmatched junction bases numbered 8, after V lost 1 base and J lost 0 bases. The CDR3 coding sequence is TGTGCCAGCAGCTTAGGGTATCAGGGGGTTATGAACACTGAAGCTTTCTTT. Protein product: CASSLGYQGVMNTEAFF.

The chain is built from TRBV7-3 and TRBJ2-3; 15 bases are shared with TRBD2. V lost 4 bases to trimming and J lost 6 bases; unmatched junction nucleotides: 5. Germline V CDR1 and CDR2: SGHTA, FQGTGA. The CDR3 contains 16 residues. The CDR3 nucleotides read TGTGCCAGCAGCTCCGGACTAGCGGGAGGGCTGGATACGCAGTATTTT. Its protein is CASSSGLAGGLDTQYF.